This T cell receptor beta chain emerged from a study of tumor T cells in aggressive B-cell lymphoma. Of note for this clone: Other DNA sequences in the sample encode the same CDR3.

Sequencing used immunoSEQ multiplex PCR; TCRdb keeps in-frame clones, though not all of them. This sample has around 10,000 clones; roughly 91% occur once, and the top ten carry 2.5% to 3.5%. Germline CDR1 is SGHAT and CDR2 is FQNNGV. The V gene lost 0 bases and the J gene lost 5 bases, with 8 bases spanning the gap. The CDR3 covers 15 residues. This clonotype was obtained from an adult with diffuse large B cell lymphoma. The chain links TRBV11-2 to TRBJ1-6; unclear D gene. Material for sequencing was tumor tissue. The CDR3 reads CASSLEPVNNSPLHF. DNA of the CDR3: TGTGCCAGCAGCTTAGAGCCAGTCAATAATTCACCCCTCCACTTT.